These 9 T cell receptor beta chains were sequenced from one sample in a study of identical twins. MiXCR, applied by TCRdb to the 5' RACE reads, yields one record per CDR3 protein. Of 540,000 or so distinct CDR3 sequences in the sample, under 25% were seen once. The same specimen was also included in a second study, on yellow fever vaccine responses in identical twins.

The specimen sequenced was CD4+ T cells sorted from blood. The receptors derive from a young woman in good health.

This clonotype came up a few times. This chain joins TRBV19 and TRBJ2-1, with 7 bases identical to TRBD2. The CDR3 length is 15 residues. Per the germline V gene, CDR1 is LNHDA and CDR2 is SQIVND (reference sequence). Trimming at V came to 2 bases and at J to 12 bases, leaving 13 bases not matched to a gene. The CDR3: CASSIRESGGSLQFF. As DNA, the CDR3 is TGTGCCAGTAGTATAAGGGAGTCAGGCGGGAGCTTGCAGTTCTTC.

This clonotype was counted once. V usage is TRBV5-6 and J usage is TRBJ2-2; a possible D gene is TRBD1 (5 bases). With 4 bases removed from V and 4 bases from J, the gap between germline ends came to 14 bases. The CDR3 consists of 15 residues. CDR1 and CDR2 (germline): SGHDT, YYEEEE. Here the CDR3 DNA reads TGTGCCAGCAGCCAACCCTGGCAGGGCACCGGGGAGCTGTTTTTT. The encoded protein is CASSQPWQGTGELFF.

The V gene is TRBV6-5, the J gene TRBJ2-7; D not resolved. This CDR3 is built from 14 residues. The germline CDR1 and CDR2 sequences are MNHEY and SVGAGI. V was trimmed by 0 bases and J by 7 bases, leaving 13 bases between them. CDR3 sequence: CASSYSLEMGEQYF. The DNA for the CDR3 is TGTGCCAGCAGTTACTCATTAGAGATGGGTGAGCAGTACTTC.

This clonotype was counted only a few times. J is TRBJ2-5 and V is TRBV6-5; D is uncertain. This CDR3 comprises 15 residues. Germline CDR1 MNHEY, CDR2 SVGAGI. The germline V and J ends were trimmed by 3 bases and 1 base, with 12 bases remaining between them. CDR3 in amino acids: CASSYRRPTQETQYF. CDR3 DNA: TGTGCCAGCAGTTATCGGAGACCAACCCAAGAGACCCAGTACTTC.

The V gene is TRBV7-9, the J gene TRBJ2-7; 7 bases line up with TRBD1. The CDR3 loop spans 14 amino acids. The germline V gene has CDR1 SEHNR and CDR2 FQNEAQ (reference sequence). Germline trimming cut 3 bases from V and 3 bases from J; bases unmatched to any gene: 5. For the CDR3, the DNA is TGTGCCAGCAGCTTGGGGACAGCAAGCTACGAGCAGTACTTC. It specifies CASSLGTASYEQYF.

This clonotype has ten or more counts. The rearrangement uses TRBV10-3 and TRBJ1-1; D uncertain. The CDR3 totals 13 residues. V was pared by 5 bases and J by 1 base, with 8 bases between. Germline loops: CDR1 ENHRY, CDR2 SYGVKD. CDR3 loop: CAISPGSNTEAFF. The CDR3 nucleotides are TGTGCCATCAGTCCGGGGTCGAACACTGAAGCTTTCTTT.

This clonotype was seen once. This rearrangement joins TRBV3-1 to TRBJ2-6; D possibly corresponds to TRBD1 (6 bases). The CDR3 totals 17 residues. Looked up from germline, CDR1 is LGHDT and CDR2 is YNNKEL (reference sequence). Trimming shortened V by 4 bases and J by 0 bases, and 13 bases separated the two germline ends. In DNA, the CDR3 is TGTGCCAGCAGCCTCGGGACACACCGCTCTGGGGCCAACGTCCTGACTTTC. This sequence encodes CASSLGTHRSGANVLTF.

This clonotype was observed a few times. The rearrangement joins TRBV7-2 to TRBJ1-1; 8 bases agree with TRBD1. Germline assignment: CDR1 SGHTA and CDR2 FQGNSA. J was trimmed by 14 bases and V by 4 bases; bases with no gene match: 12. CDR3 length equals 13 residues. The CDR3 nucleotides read TGTGCCAGCAGCTATATAAGTGGGACAGGCACCTTCTTT. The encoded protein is CASSYISGTGTFF.

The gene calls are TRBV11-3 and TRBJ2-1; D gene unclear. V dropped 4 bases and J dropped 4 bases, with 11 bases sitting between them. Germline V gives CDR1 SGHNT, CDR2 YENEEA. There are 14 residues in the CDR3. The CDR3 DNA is TGTGCCAGCAGCTCCCCCCTAACGTACAATGAGCAGTTCTTC. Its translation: CASSSPLTYNEQFF.